Listed below are T cell receptor beta chains from one sample, sequenced in a study of shared clonotypes between healthy human individuals. TCRdb's copy holds only in-frame clones and misses some; the assay was immunoSEQ multiplex PCR. The table has more than 600,000 clones, 92% seen once. The specimen sequenced was naive CD8+ T cells sorted from blood. Source of these receptors: a man aged 25-45 years in good health. The CDR3 runs from the conserved cysteine through the conserved F or W. A D gene is named only where the DNA matches it firmly.

CDR3aa | CDR3nt | j_gene | d_gene | v_gene
CASSQDYEQYF | TGTGCCAGCAGCCAAGACTACGAGCAGTACTTC | TRBJ2-7 | . | TRBV14
CASSLVKQGPGYTF | TGTGCCAGCAGCTTGGTTAAACAGGGTCCTGGCTACACCTTC | TRBJ1-2 | . | TRBV5-5
CASSARRRDEQYF | TGTGCCAGCAGCGCCCGGCGCCGGGACGAGCAGTACTTC | TRBJ2-7 | . | TRBV7-7
CASMAPGMGEQYF | TGTGCCAGCATGGCCCCGGGTATGGGCGAGCAGTACTTC | TRBJ2-7 | . | TRBV6-5
CASSEWEGQITDTQYF | TGTGCCAGCAGTGAATGGGAGGGGCAGATCACAGATACGCAGTATTTT | TRBJ2-3 | TRBD2 | TRBV6-1
CASSLDVLGPSNQPQHF | TGTGCCAGCAGCTTAGATGTTCTGGGGCCTAGCAATCAGCCCCAGCATTTT | TRBJ1-5 | . | TRBV11-3
CASSFLTSGRGYNEQFF | TGTGCCAGCAGCTTTCTGACTAGCGGGAGAGGGTACAATGAGCAGTTCTTC | TRBJ2-1 | TRBD2 | TRBV7-9
CASSSTGKTYSGANVLTF | TGTGCCAGCAGTTCTACGGGCAAAACCTACTCTGGGGCCAACGTCCTGACTTTC | TRBJ2-6 | . | TRBV27
CASSKSRDRVPSYEQYF | TGTGCCAGCAGCAAAAGCCGGGACAGGGTACCTTCCTACGAGCAGTACTTC | TRBJ2-7 | TRBD1 | TRBV7-9
CASQGSGANVLTF | TGTGCTTCCCAGGGAAGTGGGGCCAACGTCCTGACTTTC | TRBJ2-6 | . | TRBV14
CASSPAVGREQYF | TGTGCCAGCAGCCCCGCCGTGGGGAGGGAGCAGTACTTC | TRBJ2-7 | . | TRBV7-6
CASSGGKDSGEPQYF | TGTGCCAGCAGCGGAGGCAAGGACAGCGGTGAGCCCCAGTACTTC | TRBJ2-5 | . | TRBV9
CASSEALPGQGAIISYEQYF | TGTGCCAGCAGTGAAGCGCTTCCGGGACAGGGGGCGATTATTTCGTACGAGCAGTACTTC | TRBJ2-7 | TRBD1 | TRBV6-1
CASSARISGSKNEQYF | TGTGCCAGCAGCGCCCGTATAAGCGGGAGCAAAAACGAGCAGTACTTC | TRBJ2-7 | TRBD2 | TRBV9
CASSFLAGTQSYEQYF | TGCGCCAGCAGCTTCCTAGCGGGAACGCAATCCTACGAGCAGTACTTC | TRBJ2-7 | TRBD2 | TRBV5-1
CASKTGTALYNEQFF | TGTGCCAGCAAAACCGGGACAGCACTTTACAATGAGCAGTTCTTC | TRBJ2-1 | TRBD1 | TRBV6-1
CASYTRTGSYNEQFF | TGTGCCAGCTATACCCGGACAGGGTCTTACAATGAGCAGTTCTTC | TRBJ2-1 | TRBD1 | TRBV6-1
CASSPTRRSRDGEQFF | TGTGCCAGCAGCCCAACGCGGCGATCGCGGGACGGGGAGCAGTTCTTC | TRBJ2-1 | . | TRBV28
CAISGARDSVRHEQYF | TGTGCCATCTCAGGGGCCCGGGACAGCGTAAGACACGAGCAGTACTTC | TRBJ2-7 | . | TRBV21-1
CASRGRSSYNEQFF | TGTGCCAGTAGGGGACGGAGCTCCTACAATGAGCAGTTCTTC | TRBJ2-1 | . | TRBV19